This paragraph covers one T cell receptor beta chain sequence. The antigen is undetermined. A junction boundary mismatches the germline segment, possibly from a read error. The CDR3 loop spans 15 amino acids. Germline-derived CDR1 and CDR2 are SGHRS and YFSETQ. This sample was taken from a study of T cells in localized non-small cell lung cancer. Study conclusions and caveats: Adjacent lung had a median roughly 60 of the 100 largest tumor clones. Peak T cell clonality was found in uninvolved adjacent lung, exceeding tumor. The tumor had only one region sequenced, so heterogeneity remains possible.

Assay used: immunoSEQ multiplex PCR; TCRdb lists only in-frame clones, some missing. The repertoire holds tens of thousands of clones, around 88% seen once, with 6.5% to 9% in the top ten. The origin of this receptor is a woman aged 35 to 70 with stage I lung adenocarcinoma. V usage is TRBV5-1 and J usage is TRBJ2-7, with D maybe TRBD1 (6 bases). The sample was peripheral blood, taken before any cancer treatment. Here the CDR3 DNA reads TGTGCCAGCAGCGCCAGACAGGCAAACTCCTACGAGCAGTACTTC. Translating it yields CASSARQANSYEQYF.